Listed below are T cell receptor beta chains from one sample, sequenced in a study of T-cell memory formation after mild COVID-19. Each CDR3 protein is one row after TCRdb ran MiXCR on the 5' RACE reads. The repertoire holds 250,000 to 300,000 distinct CDR3 sequences, with roughly 15% as singletons. Sequencing input: PBMCs or a T cell subset sorted from them (not recorded which). The receptors come from a man aged 18 to 29 who had mild COVID-19 (a few samples of this study predate the infection). Cell type and time point are not known. Each CDR3 is given with its conserved first and last residue. A D gene is named only where the DNA matches it firmly. Clone size, where shown, is once, few, many, or a class for clones that have expanded.

d_call: NA; clone_size: NA; j_call: TRBJ1-2; v_call: TRBV29-1; cdr3_aa: CSARGGFGYTF; cdr3_nt: TGCAGCGCCCGCGGAGGTTTTGGCTACACCTTC
d_call: NA; clone_size: few; j_call: TRBJ1-1; v_call: TRBV6-2/TRBV6-3; cdr3_aa: CASSYPTGEAFF; cdr3_nt: TGTGCCAGCAGTTACCCGACAGGTGAAGCTTTCTTT
d_call: NA; clone_size: few; j_call: TRBJ1-5; v_call: TRBV30; cdr3_aa: CAWRSTYSNQPQHF; cdr3_nt: TGTGCCTGGAGGTCCACTTATAGCAATCAGCCCCAGCATTTT
d_call: TRBD1; clone_size: NA; j_call: TRBJ1-2; v_call: TRBV29-1; cdr3_aa: CSVPGTGGGYGYTF; cdr3_nt: TGCAGCGTCCCTGGGACAGGGGGCGGTTATGGCTACACCTTC
d_call: NA; clone_size: few; j_call: TRBJ2-4; v_call: TRBV5-4; cdr3_aa: CASSLEVGADIQYF; cdr3_nt: TGTGCCAGCAGCTTGGAGGTGGGAGCGGACATTCAGTACTTC
d_call: NA; clone_size: few; j_call: TRBJ2-1; v_call: TRBV3-1; cdr3_aa: CASSLGTPPEQFF; cdr3_nt: TGTGCCAGCAGCCTCGGGACTCCTCCGGAGCAGTTCTTC
d_call: NA; clone_size: NA; j_call: TRBJ2-3; v_call: TRBV7-8; cdr3_aa: CASSLLAGANTDTQYF; cdr3_nt: TGTGCCAGCAGCTTACTTGCCGGGGCTAACACAGATACGCAGTATTTT
d_call: TRBD1; clone_size: few; j_call: TRBJ2-1; v_call: TRBV12-3/TRBV12-4; cdr3_aa: CASTGTGQYNEQFF; cdr3_nt: TGTGCCAGCACCGGGACAGGGCAATACAATGAGCAGTTCTTC
d_call: TRBD1; clone_size: NA; j_call: TRBJ2-7; v_call: TRBV27; cdr3_aa: CASRHLQGRYEQYF; cdr3_nt: TGTGCCAGCAGACATTTACAGGGGAGATACGAGCAGTACTTC
d_call: NA; clone_size: NA; j_call: TRBJ1-5; v_call: TRBV9; cdr3_aa: CASGGAGNQPQHF; cdr3_nt: TGTGCCAGCGGGGGGGCGGGCAATCAGCCCCAGCATTTT
d_call: TRBD1; clone_size: NA; j_call: TRBJ1-5; v_call: TRBV20-1; cdr3_aa: CSARGTASNQPQHF; cdr3_nt: TGCAGTGCTAGGGGGACAGCAAGCAATCAGCCCCAGCATTTT
d_call: NA; clone_size: few; j_call: TRBJ1-1; v_call: TRBV24-1; cdr3_aa: CATPQRRFVNTEAFF; cdr3_nt: TGTGCCACTCCACAACGGAGATTTGTGAACACTGAAGCTTTCTTT
d_call: NA; clone_size: many; j_call: TRBJ1-2; v_call: TRBV29-1; cdr3_aa: CSVRRIAGSYGYTF; cdr3_nt: TGCAGCGTCCGACGAATTGCAGGGTCCTATGGCTACACCTTC
d_call: NA; clone_size: few; j_call: TRBJ1-1; v_call: TRBV9; cdr3_aa: CASSPMTRRNTEAFF; cdr3_nt: TGTGCCAGCAGCCCAATGACAAGGAGGAACACTGAAGCTTTCTTT
d_call: NA; clone_size: few; j_call: TRBJ1-2; v_call: TRBV27; cdr3_aa: CASSLYVGWPGGYTF; cdr3_nt: TGTGCCAGCAGTTTATATGTGGGATGGCCGGGAGGCTACACCTTC
d_call: TRBD1; clone_size: few; j_call: TRBJ2-7; v_call: TRBV2; cdr3_aa: CASNPDRAESYEQYF; cdr3_nt: TGTGCCAGCAACCCTGACAGGGCCGAATCCTACGAGCAGTACTTC
d_call: NA; clone_size: NA; j_call: TRBJ1-1; v_call: TRBV7-6; cdr3_aa: CASSLGGQGTEAFF; cdr3_nt: TGTGCCAGCAGCTTAGGGGGGCAGGGAACTGAAGCTTTCTTT
d_call: NA; clone_size: few; j_call: TRBJ1-2; v_call: TRBV7-2; cdr3_aa: CASSLGAAPNYGYTF; cdr3_nt: TGTGCCAGCAGCCTGGGTGCAGCACCTAACTATGGCTACACCTTC
d_call: NA; clone_size: once; j_call: TRBJ2-7; v_call: TRBV20-1; cdr3_aa: CSARAETSYEQYF; cdr3_nt: TGCAGTGCTAGAGCGGAGACGTCCTACGAGCAGTACTTC
d_call: NA; clone_size: NA; j_call: TRBJ1-2; v_call: TRBV9; cdr3_aa: CASSEERIGLYGYTF; cdr3_nt: TGTGCCAGCAGCGAGGAGAGGATAGGACTCTATGGCTACACCTTC
d_call: TRBD1; clone_size: NA; j_call: TRBJ1-5; v_call: TRBV12-3/TRBV12-4; cdr3_aa: CASNYGGWDRDGNQPQHF; cdr3_nt: TGTGCCAGCAATTACGGAGGCTGGGACAGGGACGGGAATCAGCCCCAGCATTTT
d_call: TRBD1; clone_size: NA; j_call: TRBJ2-5; v_call: TRBV6-6; cdr3_aa: CASSYSKLGTGASQETQYF; cdr3_nt: TGTGCCAGCAGTTACTCGAAGTTAGGGACAGGGGCCTCCCAAGAGACCCAGTACTTC
d_call: NA; clone_size: NA; j_call: TRBJ2-3; v_call: TRBV5-6; cdr3_aa: CASSLVPATDTQYF; cdr3_nt: TGTGCCAGCAGCTTGGTTCCGGCCACAGATACGCAGTATTTT
d_call: NA; clone_size: NA; j_call: TRBJ1-2; v_call: TRBV18; cdr3_aa: CASSPQGKNGYTF; cdr3_nt: TGTGCCAGCTCACCCCAGGGTAAAAATGGCTACACCTTC
d_call: NA; clone_size: few; j_call: TRBJ1-1; v_call: TRBV7-8; cdr3_aa: CASSLVPPGQSMNTEAFF; cdr3_nt: TGTGCCAGCAGCCTAGTCCCCCCTGGACAGAGTATGAACACTGAAGCTTTCTTT
d_call: TRBD1; clone_size: NA; j_call: TRBJ1-1; v_call: TRBV7-9; cdr3_aa: CASSLTSRGATEAFF; cdr3_nt: TGTGCCAGCAGCTTGACCTCCAGGGGGGCCACTGAAGCTTTCTTT
d_call: NA; clone_size: NA; j_call: TRBJ1-1; v_call: TRBV3-1; cdr3_aa: CASSQAATEAFF; cdr3_nt: TGTGCCAGCAGCCAAGCAGCCACTGAAGCTTTCTTT
d_call: TRBD2; clone_size: NA; j_call: TRBJ2-3; v_call: TRBV3-1; cdr3_aa: CASSLRLADTDTQYF; cdr3_nt: TGTGCCAGCAGCCTAAGACTAGCGGACACAGATACGCAGTATTTT
d_call: NA; clone_size: few; j_call: TRBJ1-5; v_call: TRBV10-3; cdr3_aa: CAIGQNSNQPQHF; cdr3_nt: TGTGCCATCGGACAAAATAGCAATCAGCCCCAGCATTTT
d_call: TRBD2; clone_size: few; j_call: TRBJ2-3; v_call: TRBV6-5; cdr3_aa: CASSYTSGGADTQYF; cdr3_nt: TGTGCCAGCAGTTACACTAGCGGGGGGGCAGATACGCAGTATTTT
d_call: TRBD2; clone_size: few; j_call: TRBJ2-3; v_call: TRBV9; cdr3_aa: CASSVGLALSTDTQYF; cdr3_nt: TGTGCCAGCAGCGTTGGACTAGCCCTCAGCACAGATACGCAGTATTTT
d_call: NA; clone_size: few; j_call: TRBJ1-5; v_call: TRBV20-1; cdr3_aa: CSARGYGDYSNQPQHF; cdr3_nt: TGCAGTGCTAGAGGGTACGGGGATTATAGCAATCAGCCCCAGCATTTT
d_call: TRBD1; clone_size: NA; j_call: TRBJ1-3; v_call: TRBV6-6; cdr3_aa: CASSHRGFGSGNTIYF; cdr3_nt: TGTGCCAGCTCGCACAGGGGTTTTGGCTCTGGAAACACCATATATTTT
d_call: TRBD2; clone_size: many; j_call: TRBJ2-7; v_call: TRBV20-1; cdr3_aa: CSARGLAGYEQYF; cdr3_nt: TGCAGTGCTAGAGGACTAGCGGGGTACGAGCAGTACTTC
d_call: NA; clone_size: NA; j_call: TRBJ1-4; v_call: TRBV3-1; cdr3_aa: CASSHPWQDNEKLFF; cdr3_nt: TGTGCCAGCAGCCACCCCTGGCAGGACAATGAAAAACTGTTTTTT
d_call: NA; clone_size: NA; j_call: TRBJ2-5; v_call: TRBV23-1; cdr3_aa: CASSPPRHLPFQDPIFQETQYF; cdr3_nt: TGCGCCAGCAGTCCGCCTAGACACCTCCCCTTCCAAGATCCCATTTTCCAAGAGACCCAGTACTTC
d_call: NA; clone_size: NA; j_call: TRBJ1-6; v_call: TRBV28; cdr3_aa: CASCPRGSYNSPLHF; cdr3_nt: TGTGCCAGCTGCCCTCGGGGCTCCTATAATTCACCCCTCCACTTT
d_call: NA; clone_size: NA; j_call: TRBJ2-5; v_call: TRBV29-1; cdr3_aa: CSVESWEQETQYF; cdr3_nt: TGCAGCGTTGAATCGTGGGAACAAGAGACCCAGTACTTC
d_call: TRBD2; clone_size: many; j_call: TRBJ2-3; v_call: TRBV7-7; cdr3_aa: CASSYAAGGTDTQYF; cdr3_nt: TGTGCTAGCAGCTACGCAGCGGGGGGCACAGATACGCAGTATTTT
d_call: NA; clone_size: NA; j_call: TRBJ1-4; v_call: TRBV9; cdr3_aa: CASSVGGAGDGEKLFF; cdr3_nt: TGTGCCAGCAGCGTAGGAGGTGCGGGGGATGGTGAAAAACTGTTTTTT
d_call: TRBD2; clone_size: NA; j_call: TRBJ2-5; v_call: TRBV7-2; cdr3_aa: CASSLQRTSGQETQYF; cdr3_nt: TGTGCCAGCAGTCTTCAACGGACTAGCGGACAAGAGACCCAGTACTTC
d_call: NA; clone_size: few; j_call: TRBJ2-7; v_call: TRBV28; cdr3_aa: CASSLRTGIYEQYF; cdr3_nt: TGTGCCAGCAGTCTCCGGACGGGAATCTACGAGCAGTACTTC
d_call: NA; clone_size: few; j_call: TRBJ2-5; v_call: TRBV28; cdr3_aa: CASSPRGWETQYF; cdr3_nt: TGTGCCAGCAGCCCCAGGGGTTGGGAGACCCAGTACTTC
d_call: TRBD1; clone_size: NA; j_call: TRBJ2-1; v_call: TRBV3-1; cdr3_aa: CASSPWDRPDNEQFF; cdr3_nt: TGTGCCAGCAGCCCCTGGGACAGGCCTGACAATGAGCAGTTCTTC
d_call: NA; clone_size: few; j_call: TRBJ2-1; v_call: TRBV23-1; cdr3_aa: CASSQSRRGQGSNNEQFF; cdr3_nt: TGCGCCAGCAGTCAATCCCGGAGGGGGCAGGGGAGCAACAATGAGCAGTTCTTC
d_call: TRBD1; clone_size: few; j_call: TRBJ2-1; v_call: TRBV24-1; cdr3_aa: CATSDTGGRSNEQFF; cdr3_nt: TGTGCCACCAGTGATACAGGGGGCCGGTCCAATGAGCAGTTCTTC
d_call: NA; clone_size: NA; j_call: TRBJ1-6; v_call: TRBV5-1; cdr3_aa: CASSRGQSSPLHF; cdr3_nt: TGCGCCAGCAGCCGGGGACAAAGTTCACCCCTCCACTTT
d_call: TRBD1; clone_size: NA; j_call: TRBJ1-1; v_call: TRBV3-1; cdr3_aa: CASSQLLGQTNTEAFF; cdr3_nt: TGTGCCAGCAGCCAGCTTTTGGGACAGACAAACACTGAAGCTTTCTTT
d_call: NA; clone_size: few; j_call: TRBJ2-3; v_call: TRBV7-8; cdr3_aa: CASRDPPGTPDTQYF; cdr3_nt: TGTGCCAGCAGAGATCCGCCCGGGACACCAGATACGCAGTATTTT
d_call: TRBD1; clone_size: few; j_call: TRBJ2-7; v_call: TRBV5-1; cdr3_aa: CASSLAPGQGYEQYF; cdr3_nt: TGCGCCAGCAGCTTGGCCCCGGGACAGGGCTACGAGCAGTACTTC
d_call: NA; clone_size: few; j_call: TRBJ1-5; v_call: TRBV7-2; cdr3_aa: CASSLHGGAANQPQHF; cdr3_nt: TGTGCCAGCAGCTTACACGGGGGGGCCGCAAATCAGCCCCAGCATTTT
d_call: NA; clone_size: NA; j_call: TRBJ1-5; v_call: TRBV2; cdr3_aa: CASSDRGASQPQHF; cdr3_nt: TGTGCCAGCAGTGACCGAGGGGCAAGTCAGCCCCAGCATTTT
d_call: TRBD2; clone_size: few; j_call: TRBJ2-3; v_call: TRBV7-2; cdr3_aa: CASSHTSGGKTDTQYF; cdr3_nt: TGTGCCAGCAGCCACACTAGCGGGGGGAAAACAGATACGCAGTATTTT
d_call: NA; clone_size: NA; j_call: TRBJ2-5; v_call: TRBV21-1; cdr3_aa: CASRTLRTQETQYF; cdr3_nt: TGTGCCAGCCGAACCCTTCGGACGCAAGAGACCCAGTACTTC